These 8 T cell receptor beta chains came from one sample sequenced in a study of early T cells in non-severe SARS-CoV-2 infection. TCRdb called the 5' RACE reads again in MiXCR, with one record for every CDR3 protein. The table lists some 51,000 distinct CDR3 sequences, about 15% of them singletons, with about 9% in the top ten. Sequenced here: whole blood, sampled at baseline. The receptors come from an adult who was a healthcare worker with PCR-confirmed SARS-CoV-2 infection or an uninfected control (not recorded which).

This clonotype occurred a few times. V is TRBV10-1 and J is TRBJ1-6; D unclear. This CDR3 region has 13 residues. V was trimmed by 1 base and J by 7 bases, leaving 5 bases between them. Germline V lookup: CDR1 WNHNN, CDR2 SYGVQD (reference sequence). In DNA, the CDR3 is TGCGCCAGCAGTGAGTTGGGGAATTCACCCCTCCACTTT. It encodes CASSELGNSPLHF.

The chain uses TRBV11-2 and TRBJ1-1; no clear D gene. CDR3 length: 14 residues. Trimming stripped 3 bases from V and 1 base from J, with 9 bases between. Germline V lookup: CDR1 SGHAT, CDR2 FQNNGV. The CDR3 spells CASSFDPGNTEAFF. DNA for the CDR3: TGTGCCAGCAGCTTCGATCCGGGGAACACTGAAGCTTTCTTT.

Points on this clonotype: Possible read error: a much larger clone is one base away. J is TRBJ2-1 and V is TRBV6-2 or TRBV6-3; 9 bases fit TRBD2. CDR3 size: 15 residues. Per the germline V gene, CDR1 is MNHEY and CDR2 is SVGEGT. The CDR3 DNA is TGTGCCAGCAGTTACCTAGCGGGGTTCTACAATGAGCAGATCTTC. Residues: CASSYLAGFYNEQIF.

The sample holds many counts of this clonotype. This sequence joins TRBV7-9 and TRBJ2-7; TRBD2 is a possible D gene (7 bases). The CDR3 is made up of 16 amino acids. The V gene lost 3 bases and the J gene lost 1 base, with 16 bases spanning the gap. Germline values: CDR1 SEHNR, CDR2 FQNEAQ (reference sequence). As DNA, the CDR3 is TGTGCCAGCAGCTTGTCCGGGGGGCGTCTGTCCTACGAGCAGTACTTC. Protein: CASSLSGGRLSYEQYF.

This clonotype was counted at least ten times. The chain combines TRBV12-3 or TRBV12-4 with TRBJ2-1; tentatively, D is TRBD1 (5 bases). There are 13 residues in the CDR3. Trimming left V 2 bases short and J 4 bases short, with 6 bases between. CDR3: CASSLRGYNEQFF. The CDR3, as DNA: TGTGCCAGCAGTTTAAGGGGTTACAATGAGCAGTTCTTC.

This chain connects TRBV2 to TRBJ2-6; 8 bases line up with TRBD2. The germline V gene encodes CDR1 SNHLY and CDR2 FYNNEI. V lost 7 bases, J lost 2 bases, and 7 bases stayed unmatched. The CDR3 is 16 amino acids. CDR3 residues: CASTGGAVAGANVLTF. CDR3 coding DNA: TGTGCCAGCACCGGGGGGGCAGTTGCTGGGGCCAACGTCCTGACTTTC.

This clonotype appeared a few times. The gene calls are TRBV2 and TRBJ2-5; D not resolved. Deletions cut 8 bases from V and 1 base from J, with 8 bases between. The CDR3 runs to 12 residues. Germline-derived CDR1 and CDR2 are SNHLY and FYNNEI. The CDR3 nucleotides read TGTGCCAGCTCGAATATCCAAGAGACCCAGTACTTC. It translates to CASSNIQETQYF.

V and J are TRBV18 and TRBJ2-7; weak D call: TRBD1 (5 bases). Per the germline V gene, CDR1 is KGHSH and CDR2 is LQKENI. The V end lost 3 bases, the J end lost 6 bases, and 12 bases lay between the germline ends. CDR3 length: 13 residues. CDR3 sequence reads: CASSPNQGSEQYF. CDR3 sequence (DNA): TGTGCCAGCTCACCCAACCAGGGTAGCGAGCAGTACTTC.